These 18 T cell receptor beta chains were all obtained from the same sample, sequenced in a study of T cell repertoires in cytomegalovirus infection (dated by TCRdb to between 2018 and 2020). Data came from an Illumina HiSeq 1500. Using fastp trimming at Q25 and MiXCR clonotype assembly, TCRdb reanalyzed the public sequencing data and kept in-frame beta chains. CDR3 protein duplicates are merged, each entry listing the most common genes and DNA. In this sample the table shows roughly 720,000 distinct CDR3 sequences, about 40% of which occur a single time. The top ten constitute 2.5% to 3.5% of the sample. The sequenced material came from PBMCs. The receptor set was obtained from a human donor in good health (CMV status not recorded). Some clones in this sample may be carry-over from other donors' samples.

CDR3 DNA: TGCAGTGCTACCGGACTAGCGGGGGGGGGCACAGATACGCAGTATTTT. It is translated as CSATGLAGGGTDTQYF. The chain links TRBV20-1 to TRBJ2-3, with 15 bases that match TRBD2. V trimming: 4 bases; J trimming: 1 base; junction bases outside the gene matches: 3. From germline, CDR1 is DFQATT and CDR2 SNEGSKA (reference sequence). This CDR3 comprises 16 residues.

There are many counts of this clonotype. J is TRBJ1-1 and V is TRBV7-2; TRBD1 matches 7 bases. The CDR3 length is 15 residues. Germline trimming cut 4 bases from V and 5 bases from J; bases unmatched to any gene: 10. Germline loops: CDR1 SGHTA, CDR2 FQGNSA. The CDR3 is CASSSRTGKGTEAFF. The CDR3 DNA sequence: TGTGCCAGCAGCTCTCGGACAGGAAAAGGTACTGAAGCTTTCTTT.

The chain carries TRBV2 and TRBJ1-2; no reliable D call. In germline, CDR1 is SNHLY, CDR2 FYNNEI. The V end was cut by 8 bases, the J end by 6 bases, with 16 bases between. The CDR3 sequence is 13 residues long. For the CDR3, the DNA is TGTGCCAGCTGGTATGGGATAGGCGATGGCTACACCTTC. It translates to CASWYGIGDGYTF.

The chain joins TRBV2 to TRBJ2-7; 7 nucleotides line up with TRBD1. Trimming cost V 6 bases and J 7 bases; bases outside gene matches: 9. This CDR3 is 13 amino acids long. Germline CDR1 SNHLY, CDR2 FYNNEI. CDR3 nucleotide sequence: TGTGCCAGCAGCCGGGCAGGGGGACGGGAGCAGTACTTC. Protein: CASSRAGGREQYF.

The genes are TRBV27 and TRBJ2-3, with a possible D match to TRBD1 (6 bases). V shed 8 bases and J shed 2 bases, with 23 bases lying between them. The CDR3 sequence is 17 residues long. The germline V gene encodes CDR1 MNHEY and CDR2 SMNVEV (reference sequence). The CDR3 sequence: CASCSYQHRALTDTQYF. Here the CDR3 DNA reads TGTGCCAGCTGTTCCTACCAACACAGGGCCCTCACAGATACGCAGTATTTT.

The genes are TRBV20-1 and TRBJ2-3; 9 nucleotides agree with TRBD1. CDR1 DFQATT and CDR2 SNEGSKA come from the germline V gene (reference sequence). V dropped 3 bases and J dropped 4; count of bases not matched to a gene: 11. The CDR3 has 16 amino acids. CDR3 loop: CSARDQTGGIPDTQYF. As DNA, the CDR3 is TGCAGTGCTAGGGACCAGACAGGGGGAATCCCAGATACGCAGTATTTT.

In its sample, this clonotype was seen a few times. V is TRBV28 and J is TRBJ2-1; D is possibly TRBD1 (6 bases). Trimming pared 8 bases from V and 3 bases from J, leaving 17 bases between. The CDR3 spans 15 residues. The germline V gene has CDR1 MDHEN and CDR2 SYDVKM. CDR3 sequence: CASSEALGGYNEQFF. The DNA of the CDR3 is TGTGCCAGCTCTGAAGCCTTAGGGGGCTACAATGAGCAGTTCTTC.

This clonotype was detected only a few times. The gene calls are TRBV28 and TRBJ2-1, with 8 bases identical to TRBD1. Germline V gene data show CDR1 as MDHEN and CDR2 as SYDVKM. CDR3 length: 16 amino acids. V lost 4 bases, J lost 7 bases, and 12 bases stayed unmatched. The CDR3 DNA follows: TGTGCCAGCAGTTGGGCCGGCAGGACAGGGACAAATGAGCAGTTCTTC. Translating it yields CASSWAGRTGTNEQFF.

The genes are TRBV7-9 and TRBJ1-2; 10 bases are a match to TRBD1. V was clipped by 4 bases and J by 4 bases; unmatched bases: 9. Germline assignment: CDR1 SEHNR and CDR2 FQNEAQ (reference sequence). The CDR3 length is 16 residues. The CDR3 sequence is CASSSLDRGRLYGYTF. The CDR3 DNA reads TGTGCCAGCAGCTCCCTCGACAGGGGGCGCCTCTATGGCTACACCTTC.

This clonotype has more than one count but fewer than ten. The rearrangement uses TRBV7-3 and TRBJ2-7; D is unclear. This CDR3 has 15 residues. The V gene lost 2 bases and the J gene lost 5 bases, with 16 bases spanning the gap. CDR1 is SGHTA and CDR2 is FQGTGA in the germline V gene. CDR3 sequence (DNA): TGTGCCAGCAGCTTATCGGTTGTCGAGCCAAACGAGCAGTACTTC. This gives the protein CASSLSVVEPNEQYF.

V usage is TRBV7-9 and J usage is TRBJ2-2, with no clear D. The CDR3 is made up of 15 amino acids. V was clipped by 3 bases and J by 0 bases, with 8 bases between them. Germline V gives CDR1 SEHNR, CDR2 FQNEAQ (reference sequence). The CDR3 DNA reads TGTGCCAGCAGCTTGCTTCGGGCGAACACCGGGGAGCTGTTTTTT. This encodes CASSLLRANTGELFF.

In regard to this clonotype: Germline and junction disagree at one end, which may indicate a read error. The genes are TRBV12-3 or TRBV12-4 and TRBJ2-1; TRBD1 might be the D (6 bases). This CDR3 contains 14 residues. DNA for the CDR3: TGTGCAAGCAGTTATACAGGGCCCAACAATGAGAAGTTCTTC. This sequence encodes CASSYTGPNNEKFF.

This clonotype appeared many times. The rearrangement uses TRBV7-9 and TRBJ1-1, with D perhaps matching TRBD1 (5 bases). The CDR3 covers 12 residues. Germline CDR1 reads SEHNR; CDR2 reads FQNEAQ (reference sequence). The V end lost 10 bases, the J end lost 5 bases, and 14 bases lay between the germline ends. CDR3 region: CATDSRVTEAFF. DNA for the CDR3: TGTGCCACCGACTCCAGGGTAACTGAAGCTTTCTTT.

This clonotype has a count of ten or more. J is TRBJ1-1 and V is TRBV11-2; the D is unclear. V gave up 5 bases and J gave up 1 base, with 8 bases separating them. Germline V gene data show CDR1 as SGHAT and CDR2 as FQNNGV. The CDR3 consists of 13 residues. This CDR3 reads CASSRQQNTEAFF. The CDR3, as DNA: TGTGCCAGCAGCCGCCAGCAGAACACTGAAGCTTTCTTT.

In this sample, this clonotype turned up a few times. J is TRBJ2-2 and V is TRBV28; D is undetermined. Trimming left V 1 base short and J 7 bases short, with 4 bases between. CDR3 size: 12 residues. Per the germline V gene, CDR1 is MDHEN and CDR2 is SYDVKM. CDR3 sequence reads: CASSLYRGELFF. The CDR3 nucleotides read TGTGCCAGCAGTTTATACCGCGGGGAGCTGTTTTTT.

The rearrangement uses TRBV7-3 and TRBJ2-1; 7 nucleotides match TRBD2. The length of the CDR3 is 16 residues. CDR1 and CDR2 (germline): SGHTA, FQGTGA. The ends lost 1 base at V and 5 bases at J; junction bases unmatched: 8. The CDR3 nucleotides read TGTGCCAGCAGCTTAATAGGAGGGAGGGGAAACAATGAGCAGTTCTTC. The encoded protein is CASSLIGGRGNNEQFF.

This chain joins TRBV23-1 and TRBJ1-5; D ambiguous. TRBV23-1 is noted as an ORF with a role that remains uncertain. The V and J ends lost 7 bases and 2 bases respectively, with 24 bases between them. The CDR3 covers 18 residues. CDR3 region: CASTPGPTTPNGNQPQHF. DNA of the CDR3: TGCGCCAGCACCCCAGGACCCACGACACCGAACGGCAATCAGCCCCAGCATTTT.

This clonotype has ten or more counts. J is TRBJ2-7 and V is TRBV7-8; D is undetermined. Germline CDR1 and CDR2: SGHVS and FQNEAQ. Trimming removed 4 bases at V and 2 bases at J, with 9 bases between. The CDR3 has 13 amino acids. The DNA of the CDR3 is TGTGCCAGCAGCTCACGTACGCCCTACGAGCAGTACTTC. Protein product: CASSSRTPYEQYF.